The clone carrying this T cell receptor (beta chain) was picked up many times. The antigen is not known. This CDR3 contains 16 residues. With V trimmed by 4 bases and J by 2 bases, 9 bases remained unmatched. The germline V gene has CDR1 SGHRS and CDR2 YFSETQ. These data belong to a study of T-cell reconstitution after alpha-beta-depleted transplantation in children. Study-wide results and limits: Expanded clones from the graft, numbering several hundred, reportedly supplied alpha-beta T cells about two months after transplant.

Unique molecular identifiers were incorporated when the TCRbeta library was constructed. MiXCR, applied by TCRdb to the PCR reads, yields one record per CDR3 protein. The profile covers roughly 300,000 distinct CDR3 sequences, with roughly 12% appearing a single time and about a quarter taken by the ten largest. The rearrangement joins TRBV5-1 to TRBJ2-3; TRBD2 matches 8 bases. The receptor comes from a male patient between 2 and 10 years old who had a stem cell transplant for chronic granulomatous disease, so the T cells may come from the graft donor. The starting material was peripheral blood, obtained 180 days after TCRalphabeta/CD19-depleted stem cell transplant. The CDR3: CASSNRLAQPTDTQYF. Here the CDR3 DNA reads TGCGCCAGCAGCAACAGACTAGCGCAACCCACAGATACGCAGTATTTT.